This T cell receptor beta chain is drawn from a study of control samples from healthy donors and cancer patients. V dropped 4 bases and J dropped 4 bases, with 18 bases sitting between them. The CDR3 runs 16 residues. CDR1 and CDR2 (germline): SGDLS, YYNGEE. Clones were sequenced by immunoSEQ multiplex PCR, and TCRdb holds only the in-frame ones, with some missing. This table holds some 110,000 clones, approximately 83% found once. Specimen: blood. This receptor was identified in a woman between 45 and 65 years old in good health. The chain is built from TRBV9 and TRBJ1-3; a weak D match, TRBD1 (5 bases). The DNA for the CDR3 is TGTGCCAGCAGCCCGCGGGGGGACCGAAACGGAAACACCATATATTTT. It encodes CASSPRGDRNGNTIYF.